Included here is one T cell receptor (beta chain) sequence, with context. Its antigen is still unknown. No quality values exist for individual bases; no much larger clone is one base distant. Libraries were prepared through 5' RACE. Sequencing took place on an Illumina HiSeq 2000. A universal primer binding site was introduced by template switching, and a unique molecular identifier was present in the final cDNA, enabling accurate counting of TCR cDNA molecules. Specific primers in the conserved constant-segment region were used to synthesize first-strand cDNA for TCR alpha and beta chains. Each cDNA library was double barcoded, with a SMART-Mk sample barcode plus Illumina barcodes, to control for contamination. TruSeq adapter sequences along with Illumina sample barcodes were introduced in two successive PCR steps. The TCR alpha and beta cDNA libraries were sequenced on the Illumina HiSeq platform using custom primers. On the study's bioinformatics: MiGEC processed the raw reads to extract unique molecular identifiers, while MiXCR was used to determine the CDR3 positions. For each individual, recombination models were inferred using an EM algorithm with the repgenHMM and IGoR tools. The tcR package in R was used for shared clonotype analysis, with sharing normalized by the product of cloneset sizes. To study raw recombination free of thymic and clonal selection effects, out-of-frame nonproductive sequences were analyzed. The public reads were run again by TCRdb, first through fastp at Q25 and then through MiXCR, and only productive beta chains were kept. Duplicate CDR3 protein sequences are folded into a single record with the most common DNA and genes. It is TCRdb's table, rather than the study itself, that gives the V and J calls and clone size. Across this sample there are about 660,000 distinct CDR3 sequences, with 8.6% seen only once. Around 0.98% of the sample comes from the top ten.

The data stem from a study of identical twins (dated by TCRdb to 2016 to 2017). Broadly, across the study: To test whether fetal clonotypes persist, this study deep-sequenced TCR alpha and beta repertoires from monozygotic twins, from unrelated adults of various ages, and from cord blood. To rule out contamination, the twin experiments were replicated at different times with different library preparation protocols. Findings and caveats that apply to the study as a whole: A weaker excess of twin sharing was found in beta out-of-frame sequences because the signal-to-noise ratio was lowered by fewer shared sequences. Because the same donors could not be followed over many years, the conclusions depended on cross-sectional statistical analysis. Out-of-frame TCR alpha sequences shared between twins showed an excess of low generation-probability sequences compared with coincidental sharing between unrelated individuals. Zero-insertion analyses could be partly confounded by invariant T cells such as MAIT and iNKT, though diverse VJ usage argued against such confounding for most clonotypes. Out-of-frame TCR alpha sharing in monozygotic twins was systematically underestimated by recombination models, whereas sharing between unrelated individuals was in agreement with the recombination models. Abundant cord blood beta clonotypes carried fewer insertions; young adult naive repertoires showed a weaker similar trend, while memory repertoires showed none.

Every donor was a healthy Caucasian. The twin cohort consisted of three pairs of female monozygotic twins, all aged 18 to 29 years. The RNA used for TCR libraries was isolated from peripheral blood mononuclear cells. Inclusive of the bounding cysteine and phenylalanine, the CDR3 is 16 residues long. Here the CDR3 DNA is all that survives: 48 bases in frame from base 1. The V and J ends are trimmed by 2 bases and 4 bases, leaving 17 bases between them. The germline V gene yields SGHRS for CDR1 and YFSETQ for CDR2. The sample was also reused in another study, on yellow fever vaccine responses in identical twins. The second study, in turn, reports: The T cell response to vaccination in identical twins was reported by the authors to appear partly convergent and partly personalized. Focusing on identical twins, the study followed the T cell clones that responded to the vaccine, and did so with precision.

Sequencing used PBMCs. The TCR sequence derives from a young woman in good health. Recombination joined TRBV5-1 with TRBJ2-3; D gene: possibly TRBD1, on 5 matching bases. In nucleotides, the sequence is TGCGCCAGCAGCTTATTCTCGGCAGGGTTTGCAGATACGCAGTATTTT. Its protein reads: CASSLFSAGFADTQYF. With all but the CDR3 taken from the reference TRBV5-1 and TRBJ2-3 genes, the full variable domain is: KAGVTQTPRYLIKTRGQQVTLSCSPISGHRSVSWYQQTPGQGLQFLFEYFSETQRNKGNFPGRFSGRQFSNSRSEMNVSTLELGDSALYLCASSLFSAGFADTQYFGPGTRLTVL.